This entry features one T cell receptor (beta chain) sequence. This specimen belongs to a study of T cells in tuberculosis. Between the trimmed V and J ends, which lost 0 bases and 4 bases, there was a span of 14 bases. The CDR3 runs 15 residues. In germline, CDR1 is SGHRS, CDR2 YFSETQ. The data were produced by immunoSEQ multiplex PCR, yet TCRdb's version contains in-frame clones alone and is incomplete. The sample yields 30,000 to 35,000 clones, roughly 95% seen once. The sequence was obtained from a donor aged 10-30 years with latent tuberculosis or without tuberculosis infection. Sequenced material: PBMCs. The rearrangement links TRBV5-1 to TRBJ2-7; D perhaps matches TRBD1 (5 bases). The CDR3 DNA reads as TGCGCCAGCAGCTTGGACCCCCAGGGTTTTTACGAGCAGTACTTC. Its protein is CASSLDPQGFYEQYF.